In its sample, the clone carrying this T cell receptor beta chain was seen a few times. The junction had 18 bases not matched to a gene; V was cut back by 4 bases and J by 3 bases. CDR1 is MGHRA and CDR2 is YSYEKL in the germline V gene. This CDR3 region has 19 residues. Described treatment: oral pan-JAK inhibitor, 5-10 mg twice daily. Extraction and reverse transcription of RNA yielded cDNA as the sequencing template. Clones were sequenced by immunoSEQ multiplex PCR, and TCRdb holds only the in-frame ones, with some missing. The table lists more than 200,000 clones, over 40% of them singletons. The record originates from a study of CD8+ T cells in alopecia areata.

This clonotype was sampled from a human donor with alopecia areata. Here the sequenced sample was CD4+ T cells sorted from blood, taken between weeks 36 and 40, from a patient treated with tofacitinib. V is TRBV4-1 and J is TRBJ2-7; 10 bases agree with TRBD2. Written as DNA, the CDR3 is TGCGCCAGCAGCCTCTTGACCTCCCGTGGACTAGCGGCCAACTACGAGCAGTACTTC. Protein product: CASSLLTSRGLAANYEQYF.